One sample yielded the 24 T cell receptor beta chains listed below, sequenced in a study of brain T cells in children with intractable seizures. This table comes from immunoSEQ multiplex PCR, and its TCRdb copy is limited to in-frame clones, with some not included. The sample gives roughly 120,000 clones, 94% of which show up once; 3.8% is in the top ten. Sequencing used peripheral blood, obtained at surgery. The receptor source for this set is a boy under two years old with hemimegalencephaly and intractable seizures.

The chain joins TRBV5-1 to TRBJ2-5; maybe TRBD2 (5 bases). V lost 4 bases to trimming and J lost 2 bases, with 9 bases between them. Looked up from germline, CDR1 is SGHRS and CDR2 is YFSETQ. The CDR3 covers 13 residues. As DNA, the CDR3 is TGCGCCAGCAGCCCCGGGATTCAAGAGACCCAGTACTTC. It yields the protein CASSPGIQETQYF.

The rearrangement links TRBV5-1 to TRBJ2-7; D unclear. Per the germline V gene, CDR1 is SGHRS and CDR2 is YFSETQ. This CDR3 has 14 amino acids. V lost 0 bases and J lost 2, with 9 bases in between. The CDR3 DNA reads as TGCGCCAGCAGCTTGGGACTGGAAGCCTACGAGCAGTACTTC. Its protein is CASSLGLEAYEQYF.

The chain couples TRBV11-3 to TRBJ1-3; D ambiguous. The length of the CDR3 is 13 residues. Germline CDR1 is SGHNT and CDR2 is YENEEA. Between the trimmed V and J ends, which lost 3 bases and 5 bases, there was a span of 8 bases. CDR3 protein: CASSFVPRNTIYF. The CDR3 DNA sequence: TGTGCCAGCAGCTTCGTCCCTAGAAACACCATATATTTT.

Here the CDR3 DNA reads TGTGCCAGCAGTTACGGTCTGGGGACTGAAGCTTTCTTT. It specifies CASSYGLGTEAFF. The chain links TRBV6-5 to TRBJ1-1; no clear D gene. Germline V gene lookup returns CDR1 MNHEY and CDR2 SVGAGI. V lost 2 bases to trimming and J lost 5 bases, with 9 bases between them. The CDR3 loop spans 13 amino acids.

The chain joins TRBV6-5 to TRBJ2-5, with unresolved D. This CDR3 is built from 12 residues. CDR1 and CDR2 (germline): MNHEY, SVGAGI. Trimming cost V 5 bases and J 5 bases, with 9 bases left between them. CDR3 region: CASSRVRETQYF. The CDR3 DNA follows: TGTGCCAGCAGTAGAGTCAGGGAGACCCAGTACTTC.

The rearrangement links TRBV11-3 to TRBJ1-1; 9 bases fit TRBD1. V shed 4 bases and J 1 base; nucleotides not matched to a gene: 13. The germline V gene encodes CDR1 SGHNT and CDR2 YENEEA. The CDR3 has 18 amino acids. CDR3 protein: CASSSQGATSSRNTEAFF. CDR3 nucleotides: TGTGCCAGCAGCTCACAGGGGGCTACGAGTTCCAGGAACACTGAAGCTTTCTTT.

V is TRBV6-5 and J is TRBJ2-2; 7 bases fit TRBD1. V shed 4 bases, J shed 1 base, and the junction held 0 bases outside the gene matches. Germline CDR1 reads MNHEY; CDR2 reads SVGAGI. The CDR3 totals 14 residues. DNA of the CDR3: TGTGCCAGCAGTTCAGGGGGGAACACCGGGGAGCTGTTTTTT. Amino acids: CASSSGGNTGELFF.

The gene calls are TRBV20-1 and TRBJ2-7; 9 bases line up with TRBD2. Germline V gene lookup returns CDR1 DFQATT and CDR2 SNEGSKA (reference sequence). The CDR3 runs to 14 residues. The V segment lost 3 bases and the J segment 0 bases; nucleotides outside the gene matches: 3. Written as DNA, the CDR3 is TGCAGTGCTAGTCTAGCGGGGAGCTCCTACGAGCAGTACTTC. Protein sequence: CSASLAGSSYEQYF.

The chain uses TRBV7-9 and TRBJ1-2; no reliable D call. The V and J ends lost 4 bases and 5 bases respectively, with 8 bases between them. The V gene's germline CDR1 is SEHNR and CDR2 FQNEAQ (reference sequence). This CDR3 comprises 12 residues. The CDR3 is CASSSGAYGYTF. CDR3 nucleotide sequence: TGTGCCAGCAGCTCAGGAGCGTATGGCTACACCTTC.

CDR3 DNA sequence: TGCAGCACGTCCGGGACTAGCGGTCACAATGAGCAGTTCTTC. This sequence encodes CSTSGTSGHNEQFF. The chain uses TRBV29-1 and TRBJ2-1; the match to TRBD2 covers 11 bases. The V segment lost 8 bases and the J segment 5 bases; nucleotides outside the gene matches: 8. This CDR3 is 14 amino acids long. CDR1 and CDR2 (germline): SQVTM, ANQGSEA.

Remarks on this clone: Other DNA sequences of this sample code for an identical CDR3. The V gene is TRBV18, the J gene TRBJ2-5; D gene unclear. V lost 0 bases and J 2 bases, leaving 4 bases between the germline ends. The CDR3 is 13 amino acids. From germline, CDR1 is KGHSH and CDR2 LQKENI. The CDR3 nucleotides are TGTGCCAGCTCACCACCCTCTCAAGAGACCCAGTACTTC. Encoded protein: CASSPPSQETQYF.

This chain connects TRBV28 to TRBJ2-1; a possible D gene is TRBD1 (5 bases). The CDR3 covers 14 residues. Germline CDR1 is MDHEN and CDR2 is SYDVKM. V shed 6 bases and J shed 2 bases, with 11 bases lying between them. The CDR3 region is CASRRGAPYNEQFF. The DNA of the CDR3 is TGTGCCAGCAGACGTGGGGCCCCCTACAATGAGCAGTTCTTC.

The chain is built from TRBV21-1 and TRBJ2-7; TRBD2 is the table's D call, not checked against the DNA. TRBV21-1 is noted as a pseudogene. The CDR3 runs 16 residues. In DNA form, the CDR3 reads TGTGCCAGTTGGTTAACGGGACTAGCGGGAGTGGGAGAGCAGTACTTC. Its translation is CASWLTGLAGVGEQYF.

This chain uses TRBV6-5 with TRBJ2-2; D not certain. Deletions cut 4 bases from V and 4 bases from J, with 10 bases between. The CDR3 has 14 amino acids. The germline gives CDR1 MNHEY, CDR2 SVGAGI. For the CDR3, the DNA is TGTGCCAGCAGTTTTCGCAGAGGCACCGGGGAGCTGTTTTTT. Translating it yields CASSFRRGTGELFF.

The V gene is TRBV28, the J gene TRBJ1-1; no reliable D call. The germline gives CDR1 MDHEN, CDR2 SYDVKM. This CDR3 contains 12 residues. V gave up 6 bases and J gave up 0 bases, with 5 bases separating them. The CDR3: CASRDLNTEAFF. The CDR3, as DNA: TGTGCCAGCAGGGACTTGAACACTGAAGCTTTCTTT.

The J gene is TRBJ1-1, the V gene TRBV6-4; unclear D gene. The CDR3 spans 13 residues. The germline V gene has CDR1 MRHNA and CDR2 SNTAGT. V was trimmed by 5 bases and J by 3 bases, leaving 10 bases between them. DNA of the CDR3: TGTGCCAGCAGTCGATACAGTCACACTGAAGCTTTCTTT. Protein: CASSRYSHTEAFF.

The V and J genes are TRBV11-2 and TRBJ2-7; 11 bases agree with TRBD1. Losses at the gene ends were 0 bases for V and 2 bases for J; bases not matched to a gene: 0. Germline V lookup: CDR1 SGHAT, CDR2 FQNNGV. This CDR3 is 15 amino acids long. CDR3 in amino acids: CASSLEGQGAYEQYF. CDR3 nucleotide sequence: TGTGCCAGCAGCTTAGAGGGACAGGGGGCCTACGAGCAGTACTTC.

CDR3 residues: CASSLVRLAGQETQYF. DNA for the CDR3: TGTGCCAGCAGCTTGGTCCGGCTAGCGGGTCAAGAGACCCAGTACTTC. This chain uses TRBV5-5 with TRBJ2-5; 8 bases match TRBD2. The germline CDR1 and CDR2 sequences are SGHKS and YYEKEE (reference sequence). V trimming: 0 bases; J trimming: 2 bases; junction bases outside the gene matches: 6. There are 16 residues in the CDR3.

V gene TRBV4-3 combines with J gene TRBJ2-3; maybe TRBD1 (5 bases). The length of the CDR3 is 13 residues. V was cut by 6 bases and J by 2 bases, with 9 bases left in between. Germline lookup yields CDR1 LGHNA and CDR2 YSLEER. CDR3 coding DNA: TGCGCCAGCAGTCACAGGCCCACAGATACGCAGTATTTT. This gives the protein CASSHRPTDTQYF.

The chain links TRBV28 to TRBJ1-3; D is perhaps TRBD1 (5 bases). There are 15 residues in the CDR3. V was trimmed by 3 bases and J by 4 bases, leaving 13 bases between them. Germline loops: CDR1 MDHEN, CDR2 SYDVKM. The CDR3 sequence: CASSFPPGVGNTIYF. CDR3 DNA: TGTGCCAGCAGTTTCCCCCCGGGGGTCGGAAACACCATATATTTT.

This clone was counted once. The V gene is TRBV10-1, the J gene TRBJ1-5, with no clear D. V was cut by 6 bases and J by 9 bases, with 12 bases left in between. The CDR3 runs 12 residues. Germline loops: CDR1 WNHNN, CDR2 SYGVQD (reference sequence). This CDR3 reads CASRNRTPPQHF. CDR3 nucleotide sequence: TGCGCCAGCAGGAACCGGACCCCGCCCCAGCATTTT.

The rearrangement links TRBV29-1 to TRBJ2-5, with TRBD1 as a possible D gene (5 bases). Per the germline V gene, CDR1 is SQVTM and CDR2 is ANQGSEA. The V and J ends lost 4 bases and 1 base respectively, with 13 bases between them. The CDR3 length is 14 residues. The CDR3 coding sequence is TGCAGCGTTGTACAGGTTTACCTCCAAGAGACCCAGTACTTC. Translated: CSVVQVYLQETQYF.

The J gene is TRBJ2-1, the V gene TRBV11-3; a weak D match, TRBD1 (6 bases). The V end was cut by 8 bases, the J end by 2 bases, with 16 bases between. This CDR3 contains 15 residues. The V gene's germline CDR1 is SGHNT and CDR2 YENEEA. The CDR3 DNA is TGTGCCAGCTCCCCCACAGGGCTTACCTACAATGAGCAGTTCTTC. Residues: CASSPTGLTYNEQFF.

The chain recombines TRBV7-3 with TRBJ1-1, with 10 nucleotides matching TRBD1. The germline gives CDR1 SGHTA, CDR2 FQGTGA. Trimming cost V 10 bases and J 1 base; bases outside gene matches: 3. The CDR3 runs to 13 residues. The CDR3 sequence is CATGTGANTEAFF. The DNA of the CDR3 is TGTGCCACCGGGACAGGGGCGAACACTGAAGCTTTCTTT.